This T cell receptor (beta chain) was captured by sequencing in a study of CD4 T cells in relation to SARS-CoV-2 and coronaviruses. Study-wide points: Monoreactive clones expanded significantly more to SARS-CoV-2 than crossreactive clones did. In around 60% of donors, memory CD4+ clonotypes crossrecognized SARS-CoV-2 and at least one common cold coronavirus spike.

Uncultured naive and memory CD4+ T cells supplied DNA for deep TCR-beta sequencing. Assay used: immunoSEQ multiplex PCR; TCRdb lists only in-frame clones, some missing. The data show some 64,000 clones, 85% to 95% seen once. Before the COVID-19 pandemic, during about 2010-2018, CD4+ T cells were taken from unexposed donors. Naive and memory CD4+ T cells came from enriched cryopreserved PBMCs. V shed 3 bases and J 0 bases; nucleotides not matched to a gene: 2. Germline CDR1 is LGHDT and CDR2 is YNNKEL (reference sequence). There are 14 residues in the CDR3. As for this clone: Its antigen is still unknown.

Sequenced sample: naive CD4+ T cells from PBMCs. Subset: naive CD4+ T cells isolated by negative enrichment. This chain joins TRBV3-1 (or the pseudogene TRBV3-2) and TRBJ2-7; 7 bases are a match to TRBD1. The clonotype was recovered from a human donor in good health. The CDR3, as DNA: TGTGCCAGCAGCCATCGGACAGGCTCCTACGAGCAGTACTTC. Its translation is CASSHRTGSYEQYF.